This T cell receptor beta chain was retrieved from a study of T-cell memory formation after mild COVID-19. Overall study context: Clustering of TCRs was largely donor specific. Overall study findings and caveats: CD4+ clones that contracted lay mainly in CM and EM; CD8+ ones lay in EMRA. While clones contracting from day 15 to 85 were balanced between CD4 and CD8, later expanders leaned CD4+.

Sample barcodes and UMIs were carried by the TCR alpha and TCR beta cDNA libraries that 5'RACE generated with constant-segment primers. Using its own MiXCR run on the 5' RACE reads, TCRdb lists one record per CDR3 protein. Of tens of thousands of distinct CDR3 sequences listed, about 15% were seen once; the top ten hold 30% to 35%. Germline loops: CDR1 MGHRA, CDR2 YSYEKL. There are 15 residues in the CDR3. Between the trimmed V and J ends, which lost 4 bases and 7 bases, there was a span of 19 bases. This clonotype occurred once. No antigen is known for it. Sequencing used PBMCs or a T cell subset sorted from them (not recorded which). The chain couples TRBV4-1 to TRBJ1-1; D uncertain. This sequence originates from an adult woman who had mild COVID-19 (a few samples of this study predate the infection). Cell type and time point are not known. Here the CDR3 DNA reads TGCGCCAGCAGCCGTGATAGAAACAGCCCCCTTGAAGCTTTCTTT. Translated: CASSRDRNSPLEAFF.